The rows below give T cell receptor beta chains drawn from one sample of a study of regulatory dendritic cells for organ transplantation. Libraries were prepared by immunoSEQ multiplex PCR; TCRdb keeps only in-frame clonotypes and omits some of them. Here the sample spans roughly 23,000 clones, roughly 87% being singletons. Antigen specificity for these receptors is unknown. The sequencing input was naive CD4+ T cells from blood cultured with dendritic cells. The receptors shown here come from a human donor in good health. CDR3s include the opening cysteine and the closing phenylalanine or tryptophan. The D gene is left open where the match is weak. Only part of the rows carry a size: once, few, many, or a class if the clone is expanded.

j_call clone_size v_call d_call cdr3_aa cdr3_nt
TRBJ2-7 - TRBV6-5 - CASSPHPKLPYEQYF TGTGCCAGCAGTCCACACCCGAAATTGCCCTACGAGCAGTACTTC
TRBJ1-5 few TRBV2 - CASRGDPRQPQHF TGTGCCAGCAGGGGGGACCCTAGGCAGCCCCAGCATTTT
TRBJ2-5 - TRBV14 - CASSQDLGRQETQYF TGTGCCAGCAGCCAAGACCTCGGCCGCCAAGAGACCCAGTACTTC
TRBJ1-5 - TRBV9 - CASSGGAPNQPQHF TGTGCCAGCAGCGGGGGGGCTCCCAATCAGCCCCAGCATTTT
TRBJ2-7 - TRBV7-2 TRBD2 CASSPPERGYEQYF TGTGCCAGCAGCCCCCCCGAGCGGGGCTACGAGCAGTACTTC
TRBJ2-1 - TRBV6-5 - CASRVPQRNEQFF TGTGCCAGCAGGGTACCACAGAGGAATGAGCAGTTCTTC
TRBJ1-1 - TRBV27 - CASSLRGNTEAFF TGTGCCAGCAGTTTACGGGGGAACACTGAAGCTTTCTTT
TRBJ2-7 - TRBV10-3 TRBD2 CAIKGSGGFYEQYF TGTGCCATCAAAGGTTCCGGGGGGTTCTACGAGCAGTACTTC
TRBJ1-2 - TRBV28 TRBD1 CASRPTGRLYGYTF TGTGCCAGCAGGCCGACAGGGAGGCTCTATGGCTACACCTTC
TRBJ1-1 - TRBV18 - CASSPALNTEAFF TGTGCCAGCTCACCTGCGCTGAACACTGAAGCTTTCTTT
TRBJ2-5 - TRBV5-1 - CASSPQTGNREAQYF TGCGCCAGCAGCCCTCAAACAGGGAACCGAGAGGCCCAGTACTTC
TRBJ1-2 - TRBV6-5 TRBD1 CASSYPDRGNGYTF TGTGCCAGCAGTTACCCGGACAGGGGAAATGGCTACACCTTC
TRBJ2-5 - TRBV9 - CASSPGATPWAQYF TGTGCCAGCAGCCCGGGGGCTACCCCCTGGGCCCAGTACTTC
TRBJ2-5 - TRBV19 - CASRGTPQETQYF TGTGCCAGTAGAGGGACACCACAAGAGACCCAGTACTTC
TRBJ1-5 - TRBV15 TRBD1 CATSREGQGRLGQPQHF TGTGCCACCAGCAGAGAAGGACAGGGGAGATTAGGTCAGCCCCAGCATTTT
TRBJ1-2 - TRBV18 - CASSPPGPYGYTF TGTGCCAGCTCACCACCAGGGCCTTATGGCTACACCTTC
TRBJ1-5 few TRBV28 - CAIRGGGNQPQHF TGTGCCATCCGAGGGGGAGGCAATCAGCCCCAGCATTTT
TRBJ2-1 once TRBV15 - CATSRTSLGEQFF TGTGCCACCAGCAGGACTAGTTTGGGTGAGCAGTTCTTC
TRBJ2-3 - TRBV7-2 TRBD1 CASSQTGLPDTQYF TGTGCCAGCAGTCAGACAGGGCTCCCAGATACGCAGTATTTT
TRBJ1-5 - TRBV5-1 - CASSLGVDNQPQHF TGCGCCAGCAGCTTGGGCGTTGATAATCAGCCCCAGCATTTT
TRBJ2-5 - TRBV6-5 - CASKTPVETQYF TGTGCCAGCAAGACCCCGGTGGAGACCCAGTACTTC
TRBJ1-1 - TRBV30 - CAWSGALVRVSEAFF TGTGCCTGGAGCGGAGCCTTGGTGAGGGTGTCTGAAGCTTTCTTT
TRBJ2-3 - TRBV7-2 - CASSSPGATSKTDTQYF TGTGCCAGCAGCTCCCCCGGAGCAACATCGAAGACAGATACGCAGTATTTT
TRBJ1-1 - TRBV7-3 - CASSLGQNTEAFF TGTGCCAGCAGCTTAGGACAGAACACTGAAGCTTTCTTT
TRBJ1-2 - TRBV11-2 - CARNCQDGAYGYTF TGTGCCAGGAACTGCCAGGACGGAGCCTATGGCTACACCTTC
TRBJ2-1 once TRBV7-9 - CASSLESAGGPQFF TGTGCCAGCAGCTTAGAATCGGCCGGGGGCCCTCAGTTCTTC
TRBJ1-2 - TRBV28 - CASSSFFGYTF TGTGCCAGCAGCAGTTTTTTTGGCTACACCTTC
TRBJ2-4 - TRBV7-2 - CASSHKDIQYF TGTGCCAGCAGCCACAAGGACATTCAGTACTTC
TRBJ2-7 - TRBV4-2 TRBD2 CASSQPGTSGYEQYF TGTGCCAGCAGCCAACCAGGGACTAGCGGATACGAGCAGTACTTC
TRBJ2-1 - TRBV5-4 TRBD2 CASSSSSSGRGNEQFF TGTGCCAGCAGCTCGTCGTCTAGCGGGAGAGGCAATGAGCAGTTCTTC
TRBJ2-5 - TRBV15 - CATTVDRGVFETQYF TGTGCCACCACCGTGGACCGGGGTGTTTTTGAGACCCAGTACTTC
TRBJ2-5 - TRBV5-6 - CASSPYRGYQETQYF TGTGCCAGCAGCCCTTACCGCGGGTACCAAGAGACCCAGTACTTC
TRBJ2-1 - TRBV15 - CATSRDNRIRAGPGNEQFF TGTGCCACCAGCAGAGATAATAGGATTCGTGCGGGGCCGGGCAATGAGCAGTTCTTC
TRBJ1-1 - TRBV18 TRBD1 CASSPQGAITEAFF TGTGCCAGCTCACCACAGGGGGCAATCACTGAAGCTTTCTTT
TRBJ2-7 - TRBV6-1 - CASSDPGRDGQYF TGTGCCAGCAGTGACCCGGGACGAGACGGGCAGTACTTC
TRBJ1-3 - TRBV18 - CASSPQRGRDTIYF TGTGCCAGCTCCCCGCAAAGAGGGCGGGACACCATATATTTT
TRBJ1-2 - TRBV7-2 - CASSLARPRGYTF TGTGCCAGCAGCTTAGCGCGACCCAGGGGCTACACCTTC
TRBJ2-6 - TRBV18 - CASSPLGGGSGANVLTF TGTGCCAGCTCACCATTAGGAGGGGGCTCTGGGGCCAACGTCCTGACTTTC
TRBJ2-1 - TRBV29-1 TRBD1 CSVESPGQGLGEQFF TGCAGCGTGGAAAGTCCGGGACAGGGGCTTGGTGAGCAGTTCTTC
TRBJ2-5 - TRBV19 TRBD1 CASSTRQGEQETQYF TGTGCCAGTAGTACTAGACAGGGAGAACAAGAGACCCAGTACTTC
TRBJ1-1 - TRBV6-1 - CASSEGPLNTEAFF TGTGCCAGCAGTGAGGGGCCCCTGAACACTGAAGCTTTCTTT
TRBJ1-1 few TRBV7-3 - CASSWTVNTEAFF TGTGCCAGCAGCTGGACAGTGAACACTGAAGCTTTCTTT
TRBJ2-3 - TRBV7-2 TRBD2 CASSAEVAGGTDTQYF TGTGCCAGCAGCGCGGAGGTAGCGGGGGGCACAGATACGCAGTATTTT
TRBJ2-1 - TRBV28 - CASRSSVGAYNEQFF TGTGCCAGCAGATCTAGCGTCGGTGCCTACAATGAGCAGTTCTTC
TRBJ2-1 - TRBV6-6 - CASSLLDRNNEQFF TGTGCCAGCAGCCTACTGGACAGAAACAATGAGCAGTTCTTC
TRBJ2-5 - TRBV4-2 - CASSQGWSQETQYF TGTGCCAGCAGCCAAGGGTGGTCGCAAGAGACCCAGTACTTC
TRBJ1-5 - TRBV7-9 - CASSLDGAGQPQHF TGTGCCAGCAGCTTAGACGGAGCAGGTCAGCCCCAGCATTTT
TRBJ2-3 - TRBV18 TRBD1 CASSQKQGAGTDTQYF TGTGCCAGCTCGCAAAAACAGGGGGCCGGCACAGATACGCAGTATTTT
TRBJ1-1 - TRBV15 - CATSFWRGEAFF TGTGCCACCAGCTTTTGGAGGGGGGAGGCTTTCTTT
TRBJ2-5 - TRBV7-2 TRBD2 CASSLTSGGETQYF TGTGCCAGCAGCTTAACTAGCGGGGGAGAGACCCAGTACTTC
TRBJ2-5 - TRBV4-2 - CASSHFGGNQETQYF TGTGCCAGCAGCCATTTCGGTGGGAACCAAGAGACCCAGTACTTC
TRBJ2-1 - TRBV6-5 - CASKKGRLENEQFF TGTGCCAGTAAGAAAGGACGACTTGAGAATGAGCAGTTCTTC
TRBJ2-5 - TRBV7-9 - CASSPGQGETQYF TGTGCCAGCAGCCCCGGACAAGGCGAGACCCAGTACTTC
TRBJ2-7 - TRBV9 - CASSVGPSYEQYF TGTGCCAGCAGCGTAGGTCCCTCCTACGAGCAGTACTTC
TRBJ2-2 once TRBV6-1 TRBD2 CASSVGTSINGELFF TGTGCCAGCAGTGTAGGGACTAGTATTAACGGGGAGCTGTTTTTT